Shown below are 9 T cell receptor beta chains from a single sample sequenced in a study of shared T cell receptors in the human thymus. Produced via immunoSEQ multiplex PCR; TCRdb's table is partial and in-frame only. The table includes hundreds of thousands of clones, roughly 86% detected once. A further study also used this sample, focusing on human thymus T cells.

The specimen sequenced was thymocytes. The receptors shown here come from a boy in the first two years of life with a congenital heart defect.

This chain links TRBV14 with TRBJ1-6; D unclear. Germline lookup yields CDR1 SGHDN and CDR2 FVKESK. Trimming took off 0 bases at V and 11 bases at J, with 5 bases between the two ends. The CDR3 loop spans 12 amino acids. The CDR3 here is CASSQDRTPLHF. The CDR3 DNA follows: TGTGCCAGCAGCCAAGATCGTACACCCCTCCACTTT.

The rearrangement links TRBV4-3 to TRBJ2-3; the D is unclear. This CDR3 contains 13 residues. V lost 0 bases to trimming and J lost 8 bases, with 9 bases between them. The germline V gene has CDR1 LGHNA and CDR2 YSLEER. The CDR3 protein is CASSQEHVATQYF. The CDR3 DNA sequence: TGCGCCAGCAGCCAAGAGCACGTAGCTACGCAGTATTTT.

The CDR3 here is CASSLGQSSYGYTF. CDR3 sequence (DNA): TGTGCCAGCAGCTTGGGACAGAGCTCCTATGGCTACACCTTC. V usage is TRBV5-4 and J usage is TRBJ1-2, with a tentative D call TRBD1 (5 bases). Germline assignment: CDR1 SGHNT and CDR2 YYREEE (reference sequence). The CDR3 is 14 amino acids. Trimming removed 0 bases from V and 4 bases from J, with 10 bases in between.

This sequence joins TRBV25-1 and TRBJ2-5; D unresolved. This CDR3 is 13 amino acids long. The V gene lost 4 bases and the J gene lost 4 bases, with 10 bases spanning the gap. Germline V gives CDR1 MGHDK, CDR2 SYGVNS. CDR3 DNA sequence: TGTGCCAGCAGTGTAAGCGCTTCAGAGACCCAGTACTTC. Translated, it gives CASSVSASETQYF.

This clone showed up just a few times. V is TRBV6-1 and J is TRBJ2-7, with D maybe TRBD1 (6 bases). Germline V gives CDR1 MNHNS, CDR2 SASEGT. V lost 7 bases, J lost 1 base, and 8 bases lay in between. The CDR3 runs to 12 residues. The CDR3 coding sequence is TGTGCCAGCAAGGACAGTTCCTACGAGCAGTACTTC. Translated: CASKDSSYEQYF.

The CDR3 bases are TGTGCCCCCCGCGACAGTGTTAACACTGAAGCTTTCTTT. It codes for CAPRDSVNTEAFF. The chain links TRBV2 to TRBJ1-1; D might be TRBD1 (5 bases). V gave up 11 bases and J gave up 2 bases, with 15 bases separating them. This CDR3 has 13 amino acids. CDR1 SNHLY and CDR2 FYNNEI come from the germline V gene. The whole variable domain, remainder taken from reference TRBV2 and TRBJ1-1, is EPEVTQTPSHQVTQMGQEVILRCVPISNHLYFYWYRQILGQKVEFLVSFYNNEISEKSEIFDDQFSVERPDGSNFTLKIRSTKLEDSAMYFCAPRDSVNTEAFFGQGTRLTVV.

This rearrangement joins TRBV7-2 to TRBJ1-5; D not certain. The CDR3 totals 13 residues. CDR1 and CDR2 (germline): SGHTA, FQGNSA. V was clipped by 0 bases and J by 4 bases, with 4 bases between them. The CDR3 reads CASSLAENQPQHF. DNA for the CDR3: TGTGCCAGCAGCTTAGCAGAGAATCAGCCCCAGCATTTT.

A few counts support this clone. This chain links TRBV5-6 with TRBJ1-2, with 7 bases aligning to TRBD1. Unmatched junction bases numbered 13, after V lost 4 bases and J lost 7 bases. The CDR3 is made up of 15 amino acids. CDR1 and CDR2 (germline): SGHDT, YYEEEE. Written as DNA, the CDR3 is TGTGCCAGCAGCGGCCTCGACAGGGAACCAAGTGGCTACACCTTC. Encoded protein: CASSGLDREPSGYTF.

The chain couples TRBV11-2 to TRBJ2-7; 11 bases map to TRBD2. The CDR3 contains 18 residues. The germline CDR1 and CDR2 sequences are SGHAT and FQNNGV. CDR3 amino acids: CAHKRGLAARRGCYEQYF. CDR3 DNA sequence: TGTGCGCACAAACGGGGACTAGCGGCCCGACGAGGGTGCTACGAGCAGTACTTC.